Sequencing of this TCR beta chain was carried out in a study of T cell clones after liver transplantation. The assay was immunoSEQ multiplex PCR, and TCRdb's table has in-frame clones only and misses some. The sample has more than 70,000 clones, around four fifths seen once. Sample: CD4+ T cells from blood, taken at the 22-month timepoint. The TCR was taken from a human patient who received a liver transplant. Some of the T cells might come from the graft donor.

The CDR3 bases are TGTGCCAGTATGACGGGGGGGGCCGGCAAAAACATTCAGTACTTC. It is translated as CASMTGGAGKNIQYF. The chain is built from TRBV19 and TRBJ2-4; 8 nucleotides match TRBD2. CDR3 length: 15 residues. CDR1 is LNHDA, CDR2 SQIVND, per germline (reference sequence). The trim removed 7 bases at V and 3 bases at J, leaving 8 bases unmatched.